This T cell receptor beta chain was found in a study of blood T cell repertoires in COVID-19. Whole-study context: T cells, B-cell-depleted T cells, or PBMCs supplied cDNA or gDNA.

CDR3 length equals 13 residues. V lost 3 bases to trimming and J lost 8 bases, with 13 bases between them. Germline-derived CDR1 and CDR2 are SGHVS and FQNEAQ. This clone was observed a few times. Generated by immunoSEQ multiplex PCR, the TCRdb table keeps only in-frame clones and is missing some. The data contain around 250,000 clones, nearly 90% of them singletons. The genes are TRBV7-8 and TRBJ1-2; D uncertain. This clonotype was obtained from a human donor in a cohort sampled during active COVID-19. The sequenced material came from peripheral blood. The DNA of the CDR3 is TGTGCCAGCAGCTTGTCAGGTGCTAAGGGCTACACCTTC. This codes for CASSLSGAKGYTF.